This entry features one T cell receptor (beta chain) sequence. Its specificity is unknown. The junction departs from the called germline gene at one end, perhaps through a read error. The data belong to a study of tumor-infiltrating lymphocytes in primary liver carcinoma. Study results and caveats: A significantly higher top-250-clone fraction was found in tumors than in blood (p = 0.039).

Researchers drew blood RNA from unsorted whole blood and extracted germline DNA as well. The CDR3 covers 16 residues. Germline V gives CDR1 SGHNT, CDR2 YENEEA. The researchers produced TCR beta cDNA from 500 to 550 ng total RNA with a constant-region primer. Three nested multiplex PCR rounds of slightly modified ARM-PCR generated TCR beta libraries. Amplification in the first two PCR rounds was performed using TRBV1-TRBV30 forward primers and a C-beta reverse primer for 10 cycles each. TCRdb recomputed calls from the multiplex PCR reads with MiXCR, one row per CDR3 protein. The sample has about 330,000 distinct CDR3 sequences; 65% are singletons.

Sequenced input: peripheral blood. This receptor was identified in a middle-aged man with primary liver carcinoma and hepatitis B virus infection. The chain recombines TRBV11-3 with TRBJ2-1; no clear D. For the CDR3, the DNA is TGTGCTAGCAGCTTAGGCGAAGGACCTACTTATAATGAGCAGTTCTTC. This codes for CASSLGEGPTYNEQFF.